One sample yielded the 30 T cell receptor beta chains listed below, sequenced in a study of blood T cells in healthy people across ages. Alongside a J-beta primer mix, a sample-barcoded 5' primer served in a second PCR lasting 7 to 11 cycles. MiXCR, applied by TCRdb to the 5' RACE reads, yields one record per CDR3 protein. The table has about 780,000 distinct CDR3 sequences, around 45% seen once; the top ten hold about a sixth. Sequences were obtained from blood. The receptor source for this set is a man aged 80 or over in good health.

The chain recombines TRBV15 with TRBJ2-7; 13 bases align to TRBD2. The CDR3 runs 16 residues. The trim removed 0 bases at V and 4 bases at J, leaving 3 bases unmatched. Germline V CDR1 and CDR2: LNHNV, YYDKDF (reference sequence). The DNA of the CDR3 is TGTGCCACCAGCAGAGATAGGACTAGCGGGAGATACGAGCAGTACTTC. This sequence encodes CATSRDRTSGRYEQYF. Combining the CDR3 with reference TRBV15 and TRBJ2-7 gives the whole variable domain DAMVIQNPRYQVTQFGKPVTLSCSQTLNHNVMYWYQQKSSQAPKLLFHYYDKDFNNEADTPDNFQSRRPNTSFCFLDIRSPGLGDTAMYLCATSRDRTSGRYEQYFGPGTRLTVT.

The chain joins TRBV7-6 to TRBJ1-1; unclear D gene. The CDR3 consists of 15 residues. Germline CDR1 and CDR2: SGHVS and FNYEAQ. V was shortened by 1 base and J by 14 bases, with 23 bases between the two germline ends. CDR3 coding DNA: TGTGCCAGCAGCTTAGGGGGAAAAGGGCAACTCCTAGTCTTCTTT. Its translation is CASSLGGKGQLLVFF.

This clonotype appeared a few times. V and J are TRBV1 and TRBJ2-1; TRBD2, the table's D call, lacks a check against the DNA. TRBV1 is listed as a pseudogene. The CDR3 has 17 amino acids. The CDR3 region is CTSSQPLAGRPWDEQFF. The CDR3 nucleotides read TGCACCAGCAGCCAACCCCTAGCGGGAAGGCCGTGGGATGAGCAGTTCTTC.

This clonotype has just a few counts. The chain uses TRBV7-3 and TRBJ2-1; 9 positions agree with TRBD2. Trimming at V came to 2 bases and at J to 7 bases, leaving 9 bases not matched to a gene. The CDR3 length is 16 residues. The V gene's germline CDR1 is SGHTA and CDR2 FQGTGA. The CDR3 nucleotides are TGTGCCAGCAGCTTAGTGCCTAGCGGGACCAATAATGAGCAGTTCTTC. As protein: CASSLVPSGTNNEQFF.

CDR3 sequence (DNA): TGTGCCAGCAGTTTTGCTCTAGAGGGAGGTGAGCAGTTCTTC. Residues: CASSFALEGGEQFF. This chain uses TRBV12-3 or TRBV12-4 with TRBJ2-1, with D perhaps matching TRBD2 (6 bases). CDR3 length: 14 residues. V was shortened by 3 bases and J by 9 bases, with 15 bases between the two germline ends.

A word on this clonotype: The germline gene is not matched at one end of the junction; a read error may be the cause. The V gene is TRBV18, the J gene TRBJ1-5, with D uncertain. CDR3 length: 13 residues. The germline CDR1 and CDR2 sequences are KGHSH and LQKENI. CDR3 loop: CASSRGGRQPRHF. CDR3 nucleotide sequence: TGTGCCAGCTCCCGGGGAGGGCGGCAGCCCCGGCATTTT.

This chain links TRBV20-1 with TRBJ2-7; tentatively, D is TRBD2 (6 bases). This CDR3 is built from 14 residues. V gave up 3 bases and J gave up 6 bases, with 18 bases separating them. Germline loops: CDR1 DFQATT, CDR2 SNEGSKA (reference sequence). The CDR3 is CSARPPGEAGEQYF. The CDR3 bases are TGCAGTGCTAGGCCCCCCGGGGAGGCCGGCGAGCAGTACTTC.

This clonotype showed up many times. J is TRBJ2-6 and V is TRBV18; 7 bases are shared with TRBD2. V lost 0 bases to trimming and J lost 0 bases; unmatched junction nucleotides: 2. There are 17 residues in the CDR3. Per the germline V gene, CDR1 is KGHSH and CDR2 is LQKENI. The DNA of the CDR3 is TGTGCCAGCTCACCACCGGGGGGGTACTCTGGGGCCAACGTCCTGACTTTC. Protein sequence: CASSPPGGYSGANVLTF.

This clonotype was recorded at least ten times. The chain couples TRBV12-3 or TRBV12-4 to TRBJ2-5; possible D gene TRBD2, 6 bases. V lost 4 bases and J lost 2, with 11 bases in between. The CDR3 loop spans 14 amino acids. CDR3 DNA sequence: TGTGCCAGCAGTTCCCCGGGAGTTCAAGAGACCCAGTACTTC. Its translation is CASSSPGVQETQYF.

This clonotype appeared a few times. This chain links TRBV15 with TRBJ1-5, with TRBD1 as a possible D gene (6 bases). Deletions cut 5 bases from V and 4 bases from J, with 15 bases between. CDR3 size: 15 residues. In germline, CDR1 is LNHNV, CDR2 YYDKDF (reference sequence). CDR3 amino acids: CATSGGGLGNQPQHF. The CDR3 region has the DNA TGTGCCACCAGCGGGGGGGGCCTAGGAAATCAGCCCCAGCATTTT.

In its sample, this clonotype was seen once. The V and J genes are TRBV7-2 and TRBJ2-3, with D perhaps TRBD1 (6 bases). Trimming took 4 bases from V and 1 from J, leaving 15 bases between them. CDR3 size: 16 residues. Per the germline V gene, CDR1 is SGHTA and CDR2 is FQGNSA. CDR3 loop: CASSSSARQGTDTQYF. The CDR3 DNA follows: TGTGCCAGCAGCTCATCTGCTAGACAGGGCACAGATACGCAGTATTTT.

This clonotype was seen a handful of times. The CDR3 DNA reads as TGTGCCAGCAGTTTCAGTCAGGGGGCGAGGGTTAATGAAAAACTGTTTTTT. It codes for CASSFSQGARVNEKLFF. V and J are TRBV12-3 or TRBV12-4 and TRBJ1-4; 8 bases align to TRBD1. The CDR3 is 17 amino acids. V shed 3 bases, J shed 4 bases, and the junction held 10 bases outside the gene matches.

This clonotype appeared a few times. The rearrangement links TRBV6-2 or TRBV6-3 to TRBJ2-1; TRBD1 matches at 11 bases. Looked up from germline, CDR1 is MNHEY and CDR2 is SVGEGT. J gave up 6 bases and V 6 bases, and 7 bases lay outside the gene matches. The CDR3 consists of 15 residues. The CDR3 nucleotides read TGTGCCAGCAGGTCCCCGGGACAGGGGGGCAATGAGCAGTTCTTC. It specifies CASRSPGQGGNEQFF.

V gene TRBV5-1 combines with J gene TRBJ1-5; D gene unclear. V shed 4 bases and J shed 0 bases, with 11 bases lying between them. The CDR3 covers 15 residues. CDR1 is SGHRS and CDR2 is YFSETQ in the germline V gene. CDR3 sequence reads: CASSPSGVSNQPQHF. Here the CDR3 DNA reads TGCGCCAGCAGCCCATCGGGAGTTAGCAATCAGCCCCAGCATTTT. The full variable domain, in which reference TRBV5-1 and TRBJ1-5 provide the parts outside the CDR3, is KAGVTQTPRYLIKTRGQQVTLSCSPISGHRSVSWYQQTPGQGLQFLFEYFSETQRNKGNFPGRFSGRQFSNSRSEMNVSTLELGDSALYLCASSPSGVSNQPQHFGDGTRLSIL.

The rearrangement links TRBV3-1 to TRBJ1-1; tentative D call: TRBD1 (6 bases). The CDR3 loop spans 16 amino acids. V lost 0 bases, J lost 2 bases, and 13 bases lay in between. Germline assignment: CDR1 LGHDT and CDR2 YNNKEL (reference sequence). The CDR3 sequence: CASSQDAGGVNTEAFF. The CDR3 bases are TGTGCCAGCAGCCAAGATGCGGGGGGCGTAAACACTGAAGCTTTCTTT.

The chain uses TRBV28 and TRBJ1-2, with unresolved D. The germline CDR1 and CDR2 sequences are MDHEN and SYDVKM. The germline V and J ends were trimmed by 5 bases and 4 bases, with 11 bases remaining between them. The CDR3 runs 13 residues. The DNA of the CDR3 is TGTGCCAGCAGTGTTTGGGTCCTCTATGGCTACACCTTC. Translated: CASSVWVLYGYTF.

This clonotype was observed once. The genes are TRBV4-1 and TRBJ1-4, with a tentative D call TRBD1 (5 bases). V lost 1 base to trimming and J lost 4 bases, with 10 bases between them. The CDR3 length is 15 residues. The germline V gene has CDR1 MGHRA and CDR2 YSYEKL. CDR3 region: CASSQGRGGNEKLFF. CDR3 bases: TGCGCCAGCAGCCAAGGGAGGGGCGGTAATGAAAAACTGTTTTTT.

The sample holds many counts of this clonotype. V and J are TRBV7-2 and TRBJ2-7, with 7 bases lining up with TRBD2. CDR3 length equals 16 residues. V lost 1 base, J lost 2 bases, and 8 bases stayed unmatched. Germline CDR1 and CDR2: SGHTA and FQGNSA. In nucleotides, the CDR3 is TGTGCCAGCAGCTTAGGCGCGGGAGAGTGGGCCTACGAGCAGTACTTC. Translated: CASSLGAGEWAYEQYF.

This clonotype was counted only a few times. V usage is TRBV5-6 and J usage is TRBJ2-3; 7 nucleotides line up with TRBD2. The CDR3 runs to 15 residues. CDR1 and CDR2 from the germline V gene are SGHDT and YYEEEE. V dropped 4 bases and J dropped 6; count of bases not matched to a gene: 11. The CDR3 DNA sequence: TGTGCCAGCAGCAATCCAGGACTAGGGTCGGATACGCAGTATTTT. This sequence encodes CASSNPGLGSDTQYF.

This clonotype was picked up many times. The rearrangement links TRBV6-6 to TRBJ2-1; no definite D call. V lost 2 bases, J lost 4 bases, and 9 bases lay in between. The CDR3 is 14 residues long. CDR1 is MNHNY and CDR2 is SVGAGI in the germline V gene (reference sequence). CDR3 loop: CASSYGFEYNEQFF. The DNA of the CDR3 is TGTGCCAGCAGTTACGGGTTTGAGTACAATGAGCAGTTCTTC.

The V gene is TRBV27, the J gene TRBJ2-5, with 7 bases that match TRBD2. CDR1 is MNHEY and CDR2 is SMNVEV in the germline V gene (reference sequence). V dropped 6 bases and J dropped 5; count of bases not matched to a gene: 9. This CDR3 region has 14 residues. This CDR3 is CASSHTLAGETQYF. The CDR3 coding sequence is TGTGCCAGCAGCCACACCTTAGCGGGTGAGACCCAGTACTTC.

This clonotype occurred a few times. The V and J genes are TRBV28 and TRBJ2-3; D is undetermined. The V end lost 6 bases, the J end lost 2 bases, and 12 bases lay between the germline ends. Germline V lookup: CDR1 MDHEN, CDR2 SYDVKM. The CDR3 spans 14 residues. CDR3 in amino acids: CASRPALDTDTQYF. CDR3 nucleotide sequence: TGTGCCAGCAGGCCGGCGCTAGACACAGATACGCAGTATTTT.

This clonotype was observed many times. The gene calls are TRBV11-2 and TRBJ2-1, with 7 bases matching TRBD1. The CDR3 is 13 residues long. The germline V gene encodes CDR1 SGHAT and CDR2 FQNNGV. Trimming removed 5 bases from V and 3 bases from J; junction bases left unmatched: 1. CDR3 bases: TGTGCCAGCAGCGGGGACAGCTACAATGAGCAGTTCTTC. Its translation is CASSGDSYNEQFF.

This clonotype came up many times. This rearrangement joins TRBV29-1 to TRBJ2-1, with D possibly being TRBD2 (5 bases). The CDR3 is made up of 13 amino acids. The V end lost 1 base, the J end lost 9 bases, and 13 bases lay between the germline ends. Germline CDR1 is SQVTM and CDR2 is ANQGSEA. The CDR3 reads CSVEVGGFSEQFF. CDR3 sequence (DNA): TGCAGCGTTGAAGTGGGCGGGTTCAGTGAGCAGTTCTTC.

A remark on this clonotype: This could be a read error, since a much larger clone is one nucleotide away. This rearrangement joins TRBV20-1 to TRBJ2-7; 12 nucleotides line up with TRBD2. From germline, CDR1 is DFQATT and CDR2 SNEGSKA (reference sequence). V lost 0 bases and J lost 1; bases outside the gene matches: 10. CDR3 length: 18 residues. CDR3 DNA: TGCAGTGCTAGAGATGAGGCTAGCGGGAGGGGTAGGTCCTACGAGCAGTACTTC. Protein product: CSARDEASGRGRSYEQYF.

With regard to this clonotype: An end of the junction does not agree with germline; a read error may underlie this. The V call is TRBV7-9, the J call TRBJ2-1; 8 bases are a match to TRBD2. The CDR3 consists of 16 residues. Germline V CDR1 and CDR2: SEHNR, FQNEAQ (reference sequence). In nucleotides, the CDR3 is TGTGCCAGCAGCCGACTAGCGAGGTCTGCCGTCAATGGGCAGTTCTTC. It specifies CASSRLARSAVNGQFF. Full variable domain (outside the CDR3, taken from reference TRBV7-9 and TRBJ2-1): DTGVSQNPRHKITKRGQNVTFRCDPISEHNRLYWYRQTLGQGPEFLTYFQNEAQLEKSRLLSDRFSAERPKGSFSTLEIQRTEQGDSAMYLCASSRLARSAVNGQFFGPGTRLTVL.

The V call is TRBV6-5, the J call TRBJ1-1; D is perhaps TRBD1 (5 bases). Germline V CDR1 and CDR2: MNHEY, SVGAGI. The V end was cut by 2 bases, the J end by 6 bases, with 7 bases between. The CDR3 has 12 residues. The CDR3: CASSYGGAEAFF. The CDR3, as DNA: TGTGCCAGCAGTTACGGAGGGGCTGAAGCTTTCTTT.

This clonotype was observed a few times. This rearrangement joins TRBV6-2 or TRBV6-3 to TRBJ2-6, with D unresolved. This CDR3 region has 15 residues. V gave up 5 bases and J gave up 2 bases, with 10 bases separating them. Germline V gene data show CDR1 as MNHEY and CDR2 as SVGEGT. The CDR3 sequence is CASSDFITGANVLTF. The CDR3, as DNA: TGTGCCAGCAGTGACTTTATTACTGGGGCCAACGTCCTGACTTTC.

The chain uses TRBV3-1 and TRBJ2-1, with D unclear. Germline V lookup: CDR1 LGHDT, CDR2 YNNKEL (reference sequence). The length of the CDR3 is 12 residues. V was shortened by 4 bases and J by 10 bases, with 11 bases between the two germline ends. The CDR3 DNA is TGTGCCAGCAGCCGCCCTTCCGGGGAGCAGTTCTTC. This encodes CASSRPSGEQFF.

This clonotype has ten or more counts. The chain recombines TRBV27 with TRBJ2-5, with D possibly matching TRBD1 (5 bases). V dropped 5 bases and J dropped 5 bases, with 12 bases sitting between them. The CDR3 extends over 13 amino acids. Looked up from germline, CDR1 is MNHEY and CDR2 is SMNVEV (reference sequence). The CDR3 region is CASSAQVWETQYF. Written as DNA, the CDR3 is TGTGCCAGCAGTGCACAGGTTTGGGAGACCCAGTACTTC.